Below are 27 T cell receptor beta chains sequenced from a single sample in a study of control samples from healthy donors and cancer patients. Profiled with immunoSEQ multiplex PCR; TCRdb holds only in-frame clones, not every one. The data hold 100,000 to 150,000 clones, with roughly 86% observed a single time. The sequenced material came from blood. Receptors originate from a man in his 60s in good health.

The chain's CDR3 is CASSSLLINEKLFF. In DNA form, the CDR3 reads TGTGCCAGCAGTTCGCTACTCATTAATGAAAAACTGTTTTTT. The chain is built from TRBV28 and TRBJ1-4; D is unresolved. Trimming left V 4 bases short and J 4 bases short, with 10 bases between. The CDR3 is made up of 14 amino acids. Germline CDR1 is MDHEN and CDR2 is SYDVKM.

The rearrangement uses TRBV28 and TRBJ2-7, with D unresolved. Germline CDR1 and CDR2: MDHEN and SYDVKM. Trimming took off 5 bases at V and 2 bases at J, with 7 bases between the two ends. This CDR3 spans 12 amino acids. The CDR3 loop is CASSHPPYEQYF. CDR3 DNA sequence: TGTGCCAGCAGTCATCCTCCCTACGAGCAGTACTTC.

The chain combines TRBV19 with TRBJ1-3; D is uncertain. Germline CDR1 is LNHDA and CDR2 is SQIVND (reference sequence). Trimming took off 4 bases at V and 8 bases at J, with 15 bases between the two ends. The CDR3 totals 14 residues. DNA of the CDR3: TGTGCCAGTAGTACACCGGGCCCGCGGGACACCATATATTTT. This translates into CASSTPGPRDTIYF.

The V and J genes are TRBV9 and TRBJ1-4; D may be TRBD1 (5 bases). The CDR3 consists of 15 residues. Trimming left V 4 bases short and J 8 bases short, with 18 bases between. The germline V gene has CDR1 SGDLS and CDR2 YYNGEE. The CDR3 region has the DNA TGTGCCAGCAGCTCCGGGGACGGAGTGTGGGAAAAACTGTTTTTT. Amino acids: CASSSGDGVWEKLFF.

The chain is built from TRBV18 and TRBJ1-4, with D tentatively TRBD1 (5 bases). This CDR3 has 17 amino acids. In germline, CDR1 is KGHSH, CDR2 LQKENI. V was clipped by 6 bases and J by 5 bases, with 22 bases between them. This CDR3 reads CASSPQGTNNQNEKLFF. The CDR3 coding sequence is TGTGCCAGCTCTCCCCAGGGAACTAACAACCAAAATGAAAAACTGTTTTTT.

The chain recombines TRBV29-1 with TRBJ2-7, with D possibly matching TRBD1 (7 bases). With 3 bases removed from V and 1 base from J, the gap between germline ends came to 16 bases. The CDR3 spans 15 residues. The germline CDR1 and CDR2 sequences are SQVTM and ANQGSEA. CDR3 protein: CSVDRVRGTSYEQYF. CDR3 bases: TGCAGCGTTGATAGGGTCAGGGGGACTTCCTACGAGCAGTACTTC.

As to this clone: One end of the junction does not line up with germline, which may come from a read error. CDR3 amino acids: CASSEDGTRPPSF. In nucleotides, the CDR3 is TGTGCCAGCAGTGAAGACGGGACTCGGCCGCCATCTTTC. This chain uses TRBV6-1 with TRBJ1-2; tentatively, D is TRBD1 (5 bases). Germline CDR1 MNHNS, CDR2 SASEGT. This CDR3 has 13 residues.

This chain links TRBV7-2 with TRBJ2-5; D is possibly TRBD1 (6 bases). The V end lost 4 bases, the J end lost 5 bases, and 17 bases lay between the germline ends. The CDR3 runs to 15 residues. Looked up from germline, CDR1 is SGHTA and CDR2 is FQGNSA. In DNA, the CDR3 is TGTGCCAGCAGCTACGCCCGGGACACGGGGGAGACCCAGTACTTC. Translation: CASSYARDTGETQYF.

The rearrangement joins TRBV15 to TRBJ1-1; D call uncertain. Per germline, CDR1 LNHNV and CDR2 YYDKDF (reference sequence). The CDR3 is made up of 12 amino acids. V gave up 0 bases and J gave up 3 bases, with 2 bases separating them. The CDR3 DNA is TGTGCCACCAGCAGAGATCACACTGAAGCTTTCTTT. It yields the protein CATSRDHTEAFF.

CDR3 nucleotides: TGTGCCAGTAGCTTGACAGTGAACACTGAAGCTTTCTTT. This encodes CASSLTVNTEAFF. The gene calls are TRBV19 and TRBJ1-1; perhaps TRBD1 as D (5 bases). Trimming cost V 6 bases and J 0 bases, with 8 bases left between them. This CDR3 has 13 residues. CDR1 LNHDA and CDR2 SQIVND come from the germline V gene (reference sequence).

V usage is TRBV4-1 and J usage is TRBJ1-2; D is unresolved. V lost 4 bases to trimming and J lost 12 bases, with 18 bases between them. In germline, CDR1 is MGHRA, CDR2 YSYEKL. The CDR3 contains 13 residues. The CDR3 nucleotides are TGCGCCAGCAGCCTCTTGGGTCCCCAACCCCACACCTTC. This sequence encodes CASSLLGPQPHTF.

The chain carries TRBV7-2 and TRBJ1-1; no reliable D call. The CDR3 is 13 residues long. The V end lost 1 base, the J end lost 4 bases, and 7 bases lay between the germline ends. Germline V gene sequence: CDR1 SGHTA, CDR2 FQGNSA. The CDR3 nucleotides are TGTGCCAGCAGCTTAGGGGATTTCACTGAAGCTTTCTTT. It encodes CASSLGDFTEAFF.

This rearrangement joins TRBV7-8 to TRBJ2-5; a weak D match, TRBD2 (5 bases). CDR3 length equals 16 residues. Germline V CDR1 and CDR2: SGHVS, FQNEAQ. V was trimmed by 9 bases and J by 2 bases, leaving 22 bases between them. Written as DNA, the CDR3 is TGTGCCAGTAGTCTCCCTAGCCGGCTGCCGCAAGAGACCCAGTACTTC. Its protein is CASSLPSRLPQETQYF.

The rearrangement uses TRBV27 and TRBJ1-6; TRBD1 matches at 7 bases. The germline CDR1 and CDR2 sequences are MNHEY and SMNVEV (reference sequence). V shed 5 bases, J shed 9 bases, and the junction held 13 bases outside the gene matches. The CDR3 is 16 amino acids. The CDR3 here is CASSLTGEVHGSPLHF. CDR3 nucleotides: TGTGCCAGCAGTCTAACAGGGGAAGTACACGGTTCACCCCTCCACTTT.

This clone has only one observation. The CDR3 spells CASSPAGASGGTDTQYF. The CDR3 DNA sequence: TGTGCCAGCAGCCCGGCGGGGGCTAGCGGGGGCACAGATACGCAGTATTTT. The V call is TRBV27, the J call TRBJ2-3, with 9 bases that match TRBD2. The CDR3 spans 17 residues. V lost 6 bases, J lost 1 base, and 11 bases stayed unmatched. Germline V gene sequence: CDR1 MNHEY, CDR2 SMNVEV (reference sequence).

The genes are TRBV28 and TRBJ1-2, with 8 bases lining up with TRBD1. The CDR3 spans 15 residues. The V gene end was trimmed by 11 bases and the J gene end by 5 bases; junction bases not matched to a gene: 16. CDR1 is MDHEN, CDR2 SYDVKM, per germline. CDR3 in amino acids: CALLRLGQGGYGYTF. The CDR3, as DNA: TGTGCCCTCCTCAGGCTCGGACAGGGCGGATATGGCTACACCTTC.

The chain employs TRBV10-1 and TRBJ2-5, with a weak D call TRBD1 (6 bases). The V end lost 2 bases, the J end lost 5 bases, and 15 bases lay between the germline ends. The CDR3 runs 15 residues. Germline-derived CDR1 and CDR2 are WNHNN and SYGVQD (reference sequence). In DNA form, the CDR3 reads TGCGCCAGCAGTGAGACAGGGAGAGCGCGGGAGACCCAGTACTTC. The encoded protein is CASSETGRARETQYF.

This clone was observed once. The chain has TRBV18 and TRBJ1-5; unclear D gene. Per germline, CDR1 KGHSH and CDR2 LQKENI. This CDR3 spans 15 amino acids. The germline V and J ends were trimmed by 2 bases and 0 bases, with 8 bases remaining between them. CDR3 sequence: CASSPNTNSNQPQHF. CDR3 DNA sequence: TGTGCCAGCTCACCAAACACGAATAGCAATCAGCCCCAGCATTTT. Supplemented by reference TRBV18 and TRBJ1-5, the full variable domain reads NAGVMQNPRHLVRRRGQEARLRCSPMKGHSHVYWYRQLPEEGLKFMVYLQKENIIDESGMPKERFSAEFPKEGPSILRIQQVVRGDSAAYFCASSPNTNSNQPQHFGDGTRLSIL.

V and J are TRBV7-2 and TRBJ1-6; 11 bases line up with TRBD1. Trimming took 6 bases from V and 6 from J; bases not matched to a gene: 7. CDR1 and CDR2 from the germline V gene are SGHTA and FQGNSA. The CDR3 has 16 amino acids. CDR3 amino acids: CASSLVGTGGNSPLHF. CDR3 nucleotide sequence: TGTGCCAGCAGTCTGGTAGGGACAGGGGGTAATTCACCCCTCCACTTT.

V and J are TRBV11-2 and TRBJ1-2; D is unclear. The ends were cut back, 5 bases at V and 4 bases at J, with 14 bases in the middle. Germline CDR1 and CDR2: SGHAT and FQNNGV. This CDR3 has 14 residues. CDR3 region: CASSPDPDAYGYTF. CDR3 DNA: TGTGCCAGCAGCCCCGACCCGGACGCCTATGGCTACACCTTC.

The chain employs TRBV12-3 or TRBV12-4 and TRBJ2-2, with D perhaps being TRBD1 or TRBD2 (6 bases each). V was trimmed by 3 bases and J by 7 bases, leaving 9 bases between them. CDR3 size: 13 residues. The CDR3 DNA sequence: TGTGCCAGCAGTTTTGGGGGGCACGGGGAGCTGTTTTTT. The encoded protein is CASSFGGHGELFF.

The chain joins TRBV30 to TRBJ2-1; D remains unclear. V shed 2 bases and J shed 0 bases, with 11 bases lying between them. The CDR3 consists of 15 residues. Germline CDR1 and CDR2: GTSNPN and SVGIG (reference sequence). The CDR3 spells CAWSSGSGSYNEQFF. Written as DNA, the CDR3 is TGTGCCTGGAGTTCTGGGTCAGGCTCCTACAATGAGCAGTTCTTC.

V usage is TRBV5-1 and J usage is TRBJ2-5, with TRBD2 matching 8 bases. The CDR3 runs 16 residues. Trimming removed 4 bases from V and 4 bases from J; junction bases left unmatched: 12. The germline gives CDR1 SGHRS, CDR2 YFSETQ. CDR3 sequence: CASSPGGGLLLETQYF. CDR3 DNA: TGCGCCAGCAGCCCCGGGGGGGGGCTGTTATTAGAGACCCAGTACTTC.

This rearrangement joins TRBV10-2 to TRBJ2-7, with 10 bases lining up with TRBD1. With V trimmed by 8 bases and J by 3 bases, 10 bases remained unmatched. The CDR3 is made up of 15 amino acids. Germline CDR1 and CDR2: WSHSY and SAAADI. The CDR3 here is CASLNRDRGNYEQYF. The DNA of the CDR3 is TGCGCCAGCCTAAACCGGGACAGGGGAAACTACGAGCAGTACTTC.

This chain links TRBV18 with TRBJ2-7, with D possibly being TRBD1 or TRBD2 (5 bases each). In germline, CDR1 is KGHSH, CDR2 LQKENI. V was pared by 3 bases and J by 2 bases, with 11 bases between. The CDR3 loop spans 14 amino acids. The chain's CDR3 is CASSPPGQTYEQYF. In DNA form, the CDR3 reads TGTGCCAGCTCACCCCCGGGGCAGACCTACGAGCAGTACTTC. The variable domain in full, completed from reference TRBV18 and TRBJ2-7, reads NAGVMQNPRHLVRRRGQEARLRCSPMKGHSHVYWYRQLPEEGLKFMVYLQKENIIDESGMPKERFSAEFPKEGPSILRIQQVVRGDSAAYFCASSPPGQTYEQYFGPGTRLTVT.

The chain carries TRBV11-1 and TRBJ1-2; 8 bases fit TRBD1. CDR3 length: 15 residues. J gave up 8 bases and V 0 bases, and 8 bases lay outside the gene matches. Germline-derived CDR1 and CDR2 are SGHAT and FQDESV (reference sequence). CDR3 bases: TGTGCCAGCAGCTTAGCGGGACAGGCCAGTTCGGGCTACACCTTC. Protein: CASSLAGQASSGYTF.

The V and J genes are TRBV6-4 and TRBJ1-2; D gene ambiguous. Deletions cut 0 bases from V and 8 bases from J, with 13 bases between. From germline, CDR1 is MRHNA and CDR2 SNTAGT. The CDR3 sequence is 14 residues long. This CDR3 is CASSDSSRVDGYTF. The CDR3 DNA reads TGTGCCAGCAGTGACTCGAGTCGGGTTGACGGCTACACCTTC.